The 19 T cell receptor beta chains below all came from one sample that was sequenced in a study of CD8+CD57+ T cells in acquired aplastic anemia. TCR beta VDJ combinations and CDR3 sequences were profiled from genomic DNA. TCRdb reprocessed the reads via MiXCR and lists one record per CDR3 protein. The sample yields about 130,000 distinct CDR3 sequences, about 46% seen once. Sequencing was carried out using sorted CD4+, CD8+, or CD8+CD57+ T cells (not recorded which) from PBMCs. The source of these receptors is a human donor in good health, serving as a control.

CDR3 residues: CASSSYSNQPQHF. CDR3 nucleotides: TGTGCCAGCAGTTCATATAGCAATCAGCCCCAGCATTTT. The chain joins TRBV6-5 to TRBJ1-5; D not resolved. Germline V gene data show CDR1 as MNHEY and CDR2 as SVGAGI. CDR3 length equals 13 residues. The V gene lost 4 bases and the J gene lost 0 bases, with 4 bases spanning the gap.

The chain combines TRBV2 with TRBJ1-4, with D possibly TRBD1 on 5 matching bases. Trimming shortened V by 7 bases and J by 5 bases, and 17 bases separated the two germline ends. Germline V gene lookup returns CDR1 SNHLY and CDR2 FYNNEI. The CDR3 is 15 amino acids. CDR3 sequence reads: CASNGGGTGNEKLFF. The DNA for the CDR3 is TGTGCCAGCAATGGCGGGGGAACCGGGAATGAAAAACTGTTTTTT.

This chain links TRBV24-1 with TRBJ2-3; 8 nucleotides agree with TRBD2. Looked up from germline, CDR1 is KGHDR and CDR2 is SFDVKD. The CDR3 length is 16 residues. With 2 bases clipped from V and 5 bases from J, the junction kept 8 bases outside the gene matches. Written as DNA, the CDR3 is TGTGCCACCAGTGATTCCCGGGGGGGGGGCCAAGATACGCAGTATTTT. Amino acids: CATSDSRGGGQDTQYF.

About this clonotype: The junction shows a germline mismatch at one end, possibly a read error. The chain is built from TRBV10-3 and TRBJ2-7; 9 bases map to TRBD1. The germline CDR1 and CDR2 sequences are ENHRY and SYGVKD. The CDR3 is 9 amino acids. Here the CDR3 reads CAIVGTGHF. CDR3 bases: TGTGCCATCGTGGGGACAGGGCACTTC.

The V and J genes are TRBV25-1 and TRBJ2-1; 8 bases are shared with TRBD1. V lost 6 bases, J lost 8 bases, and 12 bases stayed unmatched. Germline values: CDR1 MGHDK, CDR2 SYGVNS. This CDR3 has 15 residues. The CDR3 DNA follows: TGTGCCAGCAGCTTACGACAGGGGATACGGGATGAGCAGTTCTTC. Translation gives CASSLRQGIRDEQFF. The full variable domain, in which reference TRBV25-1 and TRBJ2-1 provide the parts outside the CDR3, is EADIYQTPRYLVIGTGKKITLECSQTMGHDKMYWYQQDPGMELHLIHYSYGVNSTEKGDLSSESTVSRIRTEHFPLTLESARPSHTSQYLCASSLRQGIRDEQFFGPGTRLTVL.

This clonotype was observed a handful of times. The V and J genes are TRBV2 and TRBJ2-3; 11 bases match TRBD2. Germline V gene data show CDR1 as SNHLY and CDR2 as FYNNEI. This CDR3 comprises 15 residues. After removal of 7 bases from V and 2 bases from J, the junction contained 5 bases not matched to a gene. The chain's CDR3 is CASKDSGGVTDTQYF. CDR3 nucleotides: TGTGCCAGCAAGGATAGCGGGGGGGTCACAGATACGCAGTATTTT.

This clonotype has at least ten counts. The V call is TRBV3-1, the J call TRBJ2-1; 11 nucleotides agree with TRBD2. Germline V gene sequence: CDR1 LGHDT, CDR2 YNNKEL (reference sequence). Trimming cost V 1 base and J 9 bases; bases outside gene matches: 5. This CDR3 contains 15 residues. The CDR3 loop reads CASSQAASGGFEQFF. CDR3 DNA: TGTGCCAGCAGCCAAGCGGCTAGCGGGGGGTTTGAGCAGTTCTTC.

This clonotype appeared a few times. A read error is possible here, since a much larger clone lies one base away. Given the absence of the conserved phenylalanine or tryptophan at the CDR3 end, a read error is likely. The genes are TRBV20-1 and TRBJ1-5, with 10 positions matching TRBD1. The V gene end was trimmed by 3 bases and the J gene end by 7 bases; junction bases not matched to a gene: 12. The CDR3 sequence is 16 residues long. Germline-derived CDR1 and CDR2 are DFQATT and SNEGSKA (reference sequence). This CDR3 is CSARAGGQGVGQPQHL. The CDR3 DNA follows: TGCAGTGCTAGGGCGGGAGGACAGGGGGTAGGACAGCCCCAGCATCTT.

This clonotype occurred many times. The chain recombines TRBV20-1 with TRBJ2-5; possibly TRBD2 for D (5 bases). This CDR3 spans 12 amino acids. The germline CDR1 and CDR2 sequences are DFQATT and SNEGSKA (reference sequence). Trimming pared 6 bases from V and 4 bases from J, leaving 12 bases between. The CDR3 region has the DNA TGCAGTGCCATTACGGGGTCAGAGACCCAGTACTTC. This gives the protein CSAITGSETQYF.

V and J are TRBV9 and TRBJ1-2; possible D gene TRBD1, 5 bases. The CDR3 totals 17 residues. The V gene lost 0 bases and the J gene lost 1 base, with 16 bases spanning the gap. Germline CDR1 is SGDLS and CDR2 is YYNGEE. The CDR3 coding sequence is TGTGCCAGCAGCGTAGGATATGGGGCAGATATTAACTATGGCTACACCTTC. Translated, it gives CASSVGYGADINYGYTF.

The chain employs TRBV7-2 and TRBJ2-1; D may be TRBD2 (7 bases). The CDR3 loop spans 14 amino acids. Trimming pared 5 bases from V and 10 bases from J, leaving 18 bases between. Germline-derived CDR1 and CDR2 are SGHTA and FQGNSA. This CDR3 is CASSIPGGAREQFF. The CDR3 nucleotides are TGTGCCAGCAGCATACCTGGGGGGGCGAGGGAGCAGTTCTTC.

This clonotype was observed at least ten times. V and J are TRBV18 and TRBJ1-2; no clear D gene. This CDR3 is built from 14 residues. In germline, CDR1 is KGHSH, CDR2 LQKENI. Trimming removed 0 bases from V and 4 bases from J, with 9 bases in between. CDR3 residues: CASSPPAYPYGYTF. The DNA for the CDR3 is TGTGCCAGCTCACCACCCGCTTACCCCTATGGCTACACCTTC.

As to this clonotype: This may be a read error: a much more frequent sequence differs by one nucleotide. This chain connects TRBV10-3 to TRBJ2-7; D is perhaps TRBD2 (5 bases). Trimming left V 8 bases short and J 2 bases short, with 13 bases between. There are 13 residues in the CDR3. Looked up from germline, CDR1 is ENHRY and CDR2 is SYGVKD. The CDR3 protein is CAIEGDGPYEQYF. The CDR3 DNA follows: TGTGCCATCGAGGGTGACGGACCCTACGAGCAGTACTTC.

This chain joins TRBV20-1 and TRBJ1-2; D gene unclear. V was clipped by 6 bases and J by 0 bases, with 11 bases between them. The germline CDR1 and CDR2 sequences are DFQATT and SNEGSKA (reference sequence). CDR3 length equals 13 residues. Here the CDR3 reads CSAKEGANYGYTF. For the CDR3, the DNA is TGCAGTGCCAAGGAGGGCGCTAACTATGGCTACACCTTC.

The J gene is TRBJ2-1, the V gene TRBV29-1; tentatively, D is TRBD1 (6 bases). The V end was cut by 7 bases, the J end by 7 bases, with 8 bases between. CDR1 and CDR2 (germline): SQVTM, ANQGSEA. This CDR3 is built from 10 residues. CDR3 in amino acids: CSGGGNEQFF. Written as DNA, the CDR3 is TGCAGCGGAGGGGGAAATGAGCAGTTCTTC.

Many counts were recorded for this clonotype. V gene TRBV4-2 combines with J gene TRBJ2-3; TRBD2 matches 13 bases. The CDR3 consists of 19 residues. CDR1 and CDR2 (germline): LGHNA, YNFKEQ. The J segment lost 0 bases and the V segment lost 4 bases, leaving 10 bases of the junction unmatched. CDR3 DNA: TGTGCCAGCAGCCGCACAGCACTAGCGGGGGGGACTAGCACAGATACGCAGTATTTT. It translates to CASSRTALAGGTSTDTQYF.

This clonotype was counted once. V gene TRBV20-1 combines with J gene TRBJ2-3; 9 bases fit TRBD2. Trimming removed 6 bases from V and 0 bases from J; junction bases left unmatched: 10. CDR1 is DFQATT and CDR2 is SNEGSKA in the germline V gene (reference sequence). This CDR3 is 16 amino acids long. CDR3 DNA: TGCAGTGCGATAGCGGGAGTGCCCGTTAGCACAGATACGCAGTATTTT. This translates into CSAIAGVPVSTDTQYF.

CDR3 amino acids: CSAMPNYGYTF. The CDR3 DNA reads as TGCAGTGCTATGCCTAACTATGGCTACACCTTC. The chain employs TRBV20-1 and TRBJ1-2, with D unresolved. Trimming removed 4 bases at V and 0 bases at J, with 3 bases between. Germline V lookup: CDR1 DFQATT, CDR2 SNEGSKA (reference sequence). The CDR3 spans 11 residues.

The rearrangement links TRBV10-1 to TRBJ2-1; D not certain. Trimming took off 3 bases at V and 7 bases at J, with 10 bases between the two ends. In germline, CDR1 is WNHNN, CDR2 SYGVQD (reference sequence). CDR3 length: 13 amino acids. CDR3 residues: CASSEQQGNEQFF. The CDR3 DNA reads TGCGCCAGCAGTGAACAGCAAGGAAATGAGCAGTTCTTC.